This T cell receptor beta chain was observed in a study of blood T cell repertoires in COVID-19. Study-level background: Sources were T cells, B-cell-depleted T cells, or PBMCs; the material itself was cDNA or gDNA.

Germline CDR1 reads SNHLY; CDR2 reads FYNNEI. Germline trimming cut 1 base from V and 4 bases from J; bases unmatched to any gene: 10. The CDR3 spans 17 residues. Sequencing was performed with immunoSEQ multiplex PCR; in TCRdb, only in-frame clones are kept and a portion is missing. The table lists some 130,000 clones, less than 80% of them singletons. The receptor's source is a man in his sixties with acute or convalescent COVID-19. This sequence joins TRBV2 and TRBJ2-7; 10 nucleotides line up with TRBD1. What was sequenced was peripheral blood. CDR3 protein: CASSEGPDRGKIYEQYF. The CDR3 nucleotides are TGTGCCAGCAGTGAAGGGCCGGACAGGGGGAAGATATACGAGCAGTACTTC.